This T cell receptor (beta chain) was documented in a study of T cells in Graves' hyperthyroidism and ophthalmopathy. For the study at large: Pretreatment peripheral blood was obtained at initial diagnosis.

Germline lookup yields CDR1 SGHTA and CDR2 FQGTGA. The CDR3 contains 19 residues. As concerns this clonotype: As yet, its antigen is unknown. At one end, the junction sequence differs from germline, possibly due to a read error.

Study-level findings and limits: Ophthalmopathy cases were set apart from stable hyperthyroidism by a 13 V-J model.

Using RNA transcripts as the source, TCR beta CDR3 regions were amplified. With the HTBI primer set, the TCR CDR3 went through a first round of RT-PCR. MiXCR, applied by TCRdb to the multiplex PCR reads, yields one record per CDR3 protein. The sample yields approximately 640,000 distinct CDR3 sequences, about 16% seen once. Stable Graves' hyperthyroidism denoted no ophthalmopathy progression over 18 months. Isolation of PBMCs was performed on roughly 9 ml fresh peripheral blood. V and J are TRBV7-3 and TRBJ2-5; 9 bases agree with TRBD2. Sequencing input: blood. The source of this sequence is a woman in her twenties or thirties with Graves' hyperthyroidism. The CDR3 bases are TGTGCCGGCAGCTTAAACCCAAGGCTAGCGGGACCGTACCAAGAGACCCAGTACTTC. Its translation is CAGSLNPRLAGPYQETQYF.